There are a few counts of the clone carrying this T cell receptor (beta chain). TCRdb reanalysed the 5' RACE reads using MiXCR and keeps one entry per CDR3 protein. The data contain around 52,000 distinct CDR3 sequences, 25% to 35% of them singletons. Germline CDR1 is SGHTA and CDR2 is FQGNSA. Trimming shortened V by 1 base and J by 0 bases, and 7 bases separated the two germline ends. The CDR3 runs 15 residues. What was sequenced was tumor-infiltrating memory CD4+ T cells sorted from the breast tumor. The subset: memory CD4+ T cells, CD4+CD45RO+CD25-. The receptor's source is a female donor with breast cancer. The V call is TRBV7-2, the J call TRBJ1-5; D not certain. CDR3 amino acids: CASSLGRNSNQPQHF. CDR3 DNA: TGTGCCAGCAGCTTAGGACGGAATAGCAATCAGCCCCAGCATTTT.